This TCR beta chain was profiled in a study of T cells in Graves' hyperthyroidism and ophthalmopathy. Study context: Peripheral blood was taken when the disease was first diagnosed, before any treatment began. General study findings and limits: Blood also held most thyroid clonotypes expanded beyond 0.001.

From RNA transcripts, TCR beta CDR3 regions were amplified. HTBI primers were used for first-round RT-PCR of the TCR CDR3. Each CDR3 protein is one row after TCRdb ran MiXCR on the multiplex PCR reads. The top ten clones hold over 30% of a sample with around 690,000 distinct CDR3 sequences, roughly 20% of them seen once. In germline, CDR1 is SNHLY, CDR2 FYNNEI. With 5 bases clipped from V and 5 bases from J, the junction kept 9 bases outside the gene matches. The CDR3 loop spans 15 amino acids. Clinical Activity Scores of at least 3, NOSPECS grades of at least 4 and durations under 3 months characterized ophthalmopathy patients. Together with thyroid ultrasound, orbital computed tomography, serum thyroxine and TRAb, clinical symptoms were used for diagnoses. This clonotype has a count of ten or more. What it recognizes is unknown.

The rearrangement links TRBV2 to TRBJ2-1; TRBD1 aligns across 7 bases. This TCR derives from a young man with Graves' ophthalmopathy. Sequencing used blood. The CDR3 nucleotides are TGTGCCAGCAGTATCTACCTCGGGACAGACAATGAGCAGTTCTTC. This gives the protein CASSIYLGTDNEQFF.